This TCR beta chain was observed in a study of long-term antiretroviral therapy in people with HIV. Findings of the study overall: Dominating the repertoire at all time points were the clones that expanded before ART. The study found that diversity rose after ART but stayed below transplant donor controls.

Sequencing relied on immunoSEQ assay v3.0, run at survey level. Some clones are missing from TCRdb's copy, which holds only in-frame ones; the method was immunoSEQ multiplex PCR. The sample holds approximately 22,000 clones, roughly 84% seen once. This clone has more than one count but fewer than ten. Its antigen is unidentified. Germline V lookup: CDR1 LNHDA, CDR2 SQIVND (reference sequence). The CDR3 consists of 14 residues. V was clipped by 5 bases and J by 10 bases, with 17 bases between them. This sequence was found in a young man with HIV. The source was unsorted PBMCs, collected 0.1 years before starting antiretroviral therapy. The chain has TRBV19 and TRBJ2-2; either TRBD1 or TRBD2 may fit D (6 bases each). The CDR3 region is CASSATGWEEELFF. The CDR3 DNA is TGTGCCAGTAGTGCAACAGGGTGGGAGGAGGAGCTGTTTTTT.